The 30 T cell receptor beta chains reported below all come from one sample, sequenced in a study of cytomegalovirus exposure and HLA in healthy donors. PCR was performed using 60 Vbeta and 13 Jbeta primers. Here immunoSEQ multiplex PCR was the method, and the copy in TCRdb shows in-frame clones only, minus some. Of 50,000 or so clones detected, more than 70% appear once; the ten largest clones hold roughly 3.2%. Sequenced: PBMCs. Receptor source: a woman under 30 in good health and CMV-seronegative.

V is TRBV27 and J is TRBJ2-1; TRBD2 aligns across 10 bases. The CDR3 extends over 16 amino acids. With 4 bases clipped from V and 8 bases from J, the junction kept 11 bases outside the gene matches. The germline CDR1 and CDR2 sequences are MNHEY and SMNVEV (reference sequence). The CDR3 DNA follows: TGTGCCAGCAGTTCCCCTGGAGCGGGAGGGCAGGATGAGCAGTTCTTC. Translated, it gives CASSSPGAGGQDEQFF.

Note on this clone: The junction departs from germline at one end; a sequencing error may be responsible. This chain joins TRBV7-9 and TRBJ1-4, with a tentative D call TRBD1 (5 bases). The CDR3 sequence is 14 residues long. From germline, CDR1 is SEHNR and CDR2 FQNEAQ (reference sequence). The CDR3 nucleotides are TGTTCCAGCAGCTTACGGGGGTCTAATGAAAAACTGTTTTTT. Translation: CSSSLRGSNEKLFF. The whole variable domain, remainder taken from reference TRBV7-9 and TRBJ1-4, is DTGVSQNPRHKITKRGQNVTFRCDPISEHNRLYWYRQTLGQGPEFLTYFQNEAQLEKSRLLSDRFSAERPKGSFSTLEIQRTEQGDSAMYLCSSSLRGSNEKLFFGSGTQLSVL.

The rearrangement joins TRBV27 to TRBJ2-7, with D possibly being TRBD2 (6 bases). CDR1 is MNHEY and CDR2 is SMNVEV in the germline V gene (reference sequence). V was clipped by 3 bases and J by 5 bases, with 14 bases between them. The CDR3 sequence is 14 residues long. In DNA form, the CDR3 reads TGTGCCAGCAGTTTGCGGGGTAAGCGTCACGAGCAGTACTTC. Protein sequence: CASSLRGKRHEQYF.

The chain employs TRBV27 and TRBJ1-2; D ambiguous. The germline V and J ends were trimmed by 10 bases and 1 base, with 16 bases remaining between them. CDR3 length equals 14 residues. Germline CDR1 MNHEY, CDR2 SMNVEV (reference sequence). DNA of the CDR3: TGTGCCACCGGTACCCCACAGATTAACTATGGCTACACCTTC. Its translation is CATGTPQINYGYTF.

This chain connects TRBV30 to TRBJ1-3; a weak D match, TRBD1 (5 bases). Trimming took off 1 base at V and 2 bases at J, with 9 bases between the two ends. The CDR3 consists of 14 residues. Germline-derived CDR1 and CDR2 are GTSNPN and SVGIG (reference sequence). The chain's CDR3 is CAWSAGGAGNTIYF. CDR3 in DNA: TGTGCCTGGAGTGCCGGGGGGGCTGGAAACACCATATATTTT. Full variable domain (rest looked up from reference TRBV30 and TRBJ1-3): SQTIHQWPATLVQPVGSPLSLECTVEGTSNPNLYWYRQAAGRGLQLLFYSVGIGQISSEVPQNLSASRPQDRQFILSSKKLLLSDSGFYLCAWSAGGAGNTIYFGEGSWLTVV.

This clone turned up a few times. This rearrangement joins TRBV5-1 to TRBJ1-4, with 9 nucleotides matching TRBD1. Per the germline V gene, CDR1 is SGHRS and CDR2 is YFSETQ. This CDR3 comprises 15 residues. Unmatched junction bases numbered 8, after V lost 4 bases and J lost 7 bases. This CDR3 is CASSPDRGMSEKLFF. The CDR3 DNA reads TGCGCCAGCAGCCCAGACAGGGGGATGTCTGAAAAACTGTTTTTT.

This clone appeared a single time. The J gene is TRBJ1-3, the V gene TRBV9; 7 bases are shared with TRBD1. The CDR3 runs 17 residues. V lost 4 bases, J lost 2 bases, and 12 bases stayed unmatched. The germline V gene has CDR1 SGDLS and CDR2 YYNGEE. CDR3 residues: CASSPSLATGAGNTIYF. CDR3 coding DNA: TGTGCCAGCAGCCCTAGTCTGGCAACAGGGGCTGGAAACACCATATATTTT.

The CDR3 loop is CASSPRASGAYEQYF. The CDR3 DNA reads as TGTGCCAGCAGTCCTCGGGCTAGCGGTGCCTACGAGCAGTACTTC. The chain employs TRBV27 and TRBJ2-7, with 7 bases aligning to TRBD2. V lost 5 bases to trimming and J lost 2 bases; unmatched junction nucleotides: 9. This CDR3 comprises 15 residues. CDR1 and CDR2 from the germline V gene are MNHEY and SMNVEV (reference sequence).

This clone has only one observation. V gene TRBV14 combines with J gene TRBJ1-2, with D uncertain. The germline V gene has CDR1 SGHDN and CDR2 FVKESK. The CDR3 length is 14 residues. V lost 4 bases, J lost 4 bases, and 13 bases lay in between. CDR3 bases: TGTGCCAGCAGCCTCCGGACTTTTGGCTATGGCTACACCTTC. Its translation: CASSLRTFGYGYTF.

This chain joins TRBV2 and TRBJ1-2; the match to TRBD1 covers 12 bases. The V gene end was trimmed by 6 bases and the J gene end by 7 bases; junction bases not matched to a gene: 3. The CDR3 has 13 amino acids. Germline CDR1 is SNHLY and CDR2 is FYNNEI. CDR3 sequence reads: CASRGTGGLGYTF. In nucleotides, the CDR3 is TGTGCCAGCAGGGGGACAGGGGGCCTTGGCTACACCTTC. Filled out from reference TRBV2 and TRBJ1-2, the complete variable domain reads EPEVTQTPSHQVTQMGQEVILRCVPISNHLYFYWYRQILGQKVEFLVSFYNNEISEKSEIFDDQFSVERPDGSNFTLKIRSTKLEDSAMYFCASRGTGGLGYTFGSGTRLTVV.

V gene TRBV19 combines with J gene TRBJ2-1; D unresolved. Per germline, CDR1 LNHDA and CDR2 SQIVND (reference sequence). The V end was cut by 3 bases, the J end by 7 bases, with 16 bases between. The CDR3 loop spans 15 amino acids. The CDR3 loop reads CASSIFYQAGNEQFF. The CDR3 DNA reads TGTGCCAGTAGTATCTTTTATCAAGCTGGTAATGAGCAGTTCTTC.

The rearrangement links TRBV7-9 to TRBJ2-5; TRBD2 agrees at 7 bases. V lost 0 bases and J lost 1; bases outside the gene matches: 5. Germline V gene sequence: CDR1 SEHNR, CDR2 FQNEAQ (reference sequence). CDR3 length: 16 residues. CDR3 sequence reads: CASSLARTSLQETQYF. DNA for the CDR3: TGTGCCAGCAGCTTAGCTAGGACTAGTCTCCAAGAGACCCAGTACTTC.

Notes on this clone: The same CDR3 also results from other DNA sequences found in this sample. This chain links TRBV5-4 with TRBJ2-3; D may be TRBD2 (6 bases). The CDR3 is made up of 14 amino acids. Trimming pared 2 bases from V and 6 bases from J, leaving 13 bases between. Looked up from germline, CDR1 is SGHNT and CDR2 is YYREEE (reference sequence). The CDR3 loop reads CASSLVTGRDTQYF. CDR3 sequence (DNA): TGTGCCAGCAGCTTAGTTACGGGGAGGGATACGCAGTATTTT.

Comment on this clone: Additional DNA sequences in this sample encode the identical CDR3. The V call is TRBV11-2, the J call TRBJ2-1, with D perhaps matching TRBD2 (5 bases). V was clipped by 1 base and J by 0 bases, with 7 bases between them. Germline CDR1 reads SGHAT; CDR2 reads FQNNGV. The CDR3 totals 15 residues. The CDR3 is CASSLGGLSYNEQFF. The CDR3 nucleotides read TGTGCCAGCAGCTTAGGAGGGCTCTCCTACAATGAGCAGTTCTTC.

The chain is built from TRBV10-3 and TRBJ2-1; 13 bases fit TRBD2. The CDR3 has 18 residues. CDR1 and CDR2 (germline): ENHRY, SYGVKD. The V and J ends lost 3 bases and 0 bases, in that order; junction bases with no gene match: 5. CDR3: CAISEGLAGASSYNEQFF. CDR3 in DNA: TGTGCCATCAGTGAAGGACTAGCGGGGGCTAGCTCCTACAATGAGCAGTTCTTC.

The CDR3 DNA follows: TGCAGCGTTTCCGGGAACACTGAAGCTTTCTTT. This gives the protein CSVSGNTEAFF. V and J are TRBV29-1 and TRBJ1-1; no clear D. V was cut by 5 bases and J by 1 base, with 5 bases left in between. The CDR3 runs 11 residues. Germline V lookup: CDR1 SQVTM, CDR2 ANQGSEA.

This rearrangement joins TRBV30 to TRBJ1-6; no clear D. Trimming shortened V by 0 bases and J by 4 bases, and 10 bases separated the two germline ends. Germline values: CDR1 GTSNPN, CDR2 SVGIG (reference sequence). There are 15 residues in the CDR3. The CDR3 DNA follows: TGTGCCTGGAGTGTACCAGACGGGTATAATTCACCCCTCCACTTT. Translation: CAWSVPDGYNSPLHF.

The chain couples TRBV7-9 to TRBJ1-1; 9 positions match TRBD1. The CDR3 extends over 15 amino acids. Germline CDR1 and CDR2: SEHNR and FQNEAQ (reference sequence). Trimming at V came to 5 bases and at J to 11 bases, leaving 15 bases not matched to a gene. Written as DNA, the CDR3 is TGTGCCAGCAGCCGGACTCATGCACAGGGGGCGATGGCTTTCTTT. This translates into CASSRTHAQGAMAFF.

The chain has TRBV11-2 and TRBJ2-1; 9 positions match TRBD2. CDR3 length equals 15 residues. Germline V CDR1 and CDR2: SGHAT, FQNNGV. The ends lost 2 bases at V and 5 bases at J; junction bases unmatched: 4. The CDR3 sequence is CASSLMASGDNEQFF. CDR3 nucleotides: TGTGCCAGCAGCTTAATGGCTAGCGGGGACAATGAGCAGTTCTTC.

The chain has TRBV19 and TRBJ2-7, with unresolved D. This CDR3 has 14 residues. CDR1 and CDR2 (germline): LNHDA, SQIVND (reference sequence). The V and J ends lost 6 bases and 0 bases respectively, with 12 bases between them. CDR3 nucleotides: TGTGCCAGTAGCCGGCAGGCCCTCTCCTACGAGCAGTACTTC. Its protein is CASSRQALSYEQYF.

The chain uses TRBV27 and TRBJ2-7; D is possibly TRBD1 (6 bases). Trimming removed 6 bases from V and 4 bases from J, with 16 bases in between. Germline loops: CDR1 MNHEY, CDR2 SMNVEV (reference sequence). The CDR3 length is 14 residues. CDR3 amino acids: CASSQQGVGYEQYF. The DNA for the CDR3 is TGTGCCAGCAGCCAACAGGGAGTAGGGTACGAGCAGTACTTC.

This chain links TRBV7-3 with TRBJ2-3; D gene uncertain. The length of the CDR3 is 16 residues. The V end lost 0 bases, the J end lost 0 bases, and 10 bases lay between the germline ends. Per germline, CDR1 SGHTA and CDR2 FQGTGA. CDR3 nucleotide sequence: TGTGCCAGCAGCTTAACGGGCCCCTGGAGCACAGATACGCAGTATTTT. Translation: CASSLTGPWSTDTQYF.

The genes are TRBV19 and TRBJ1-6, with 7 bases aligning to TRBD1. V was pared by 4 bases and J by 8 bases, with 8 bases of the junction left unmatched. CDR3 size: 15 residues. Looked up from germline, CDR1 is LNHDA and CDR2 is SQIVND (reference sequence). DNA of the CDR3: TGTGCCAGTAGTACGACACAGGGGCAATATTCACCCCTCCACTTT. Protein: CASSTTQGQYSPLHF.

V usage is TRBV6-5 and J usage is TRBJ1-5, with TRBD1 identical over 7 bases. V was clipped by 5 bases and J by 3 bases; unmatched bases: 7. Germline loops: CDR1 MNHEY, CDR2 SVGAGI. The CDR3 is 15 residues long. The CDR3, as DNA: TGTGCCAGCAGTACTACAGGGGCGCCCAATCAGCCCCAGCATTTT. Protein product: CASSTTGAPNQPQHF.

As DNA, the CDR3 is TGTGCCAGCAGTCCCACAGGGGCGGGGAACACTGAAGCTTTCTTT. Amino acid sequence: CASSPTGAGNTEAFF. This chain uses TRBV27 with TRBJ1-1; 7 bases align to TRBD1. Germline V CDR1 and CDR2: MNHEY, SMNVEV (reference sequence). J was trimmed by 1 base and V by 5 bases; bases with no gene match: 7. The CDR3 covers 15 residues.

V usage is TRBV27 and J usage is TRBJ2-1; 9 positions match TRBD1. The CDR3 covers 17 residues. Trimming cost V 5 bases and J 6 bases; bases outside gene matches: 14. Per the germline V gene, CDR1 is MNHEY and CDR2 is SMNVEV (reference sequence). For the CDR3, the DNA is TGTGCCAGCAGTCCCTTCAGCCGGGACAGGGCTCCCAATGAGCAGTTCTTC. Residues: CASSPFSRDRAPNEQFF.

This chain joins TRBV28 and TRBJ1-2, with D unresolved. This CDR3 has 15 residues. Germline V gene sequence: CDR1 MDHEN, CDR2 SYDVKM. Trimming left V 1 base short and J 1 base short, with 10 bases between. CDR3 residues: CASSLLSSYNYGYTF. CDR3 nucleotides: TGTGCCAGCAGTTTATTGTCTTCTTATAACTATGGCTACACCTTC.

This chain links TRBV11-2 with TRBJ2-1; weak D call: TRBD2 (5 bases). CDR1 is SGHAT and CDR2 is FQNNGV in the germline V gene. There are 17 residues in the CDR3. V was pared by 0 bases and J by 7 bases, with 19 bases between. This CDR3 is CASSLDPRRPFDNEQFF. CDR3 DNA: TGTGCCAGCAGCTTAGATCCCAGGAGGCCCTTTGATAATGAGCAGTTCTTC.

This chain's CDR3 is CASSYAGTGRDGYTF. In nucleotides, the CDR3 is TGTGCCAGCAGTTACGCCGGGACAGGGCGAGATGGCTACACCTTC. The rearrangement uses TRBV27 and TRBJ1-2; 9 bases agree with TRBD1. Germline V gene lookup returns CDR1 MNHEY and CDR2 SMNVEV (reference sequence). V gave up 4 bases and J gave up 6 bases; unmatched junction bases: 9. The CDR3 length is 15 residues.

The V and J genes are TRBV5-6 and TRBJ2-2, with TRBD1 matching 11 bases. CDR1 SGHDT and CDR2 YYEEEE come from the germline V gene. The CDR3 is 16 residues long. Trimming cost V 3 bases and J 4 bases; bases outside gene matches: 5. The CDR3 DNA is TGTGCCAGCAGCTCCCGGGACAGGGGGTTCACCGGGGAGCTGTTTTTT. Its translation: CASSSRDRGFTGELFF.